The source of this T cell receptor (beta chain) is a study of T cell changes during pregnancy in multiple sclerosis (dated by TCRdb to the late 2010s). About the full investigation: In women with multiple sclerosis, the researchers looked at how the T cell repertoire shifted as pregnancy progressed.

On this clone: The specificity of this receptor is unknown. Within one base of it there is no much larger clone, and no base qualities were kept.

The method was the immunoSEQ multiplex PCR assay. Here the immuneACCESS table is served through TCRdb, limited to in-frame sequences with V and J called. Missing clones are a known gap in these copies; in checked studies unresolved V genes cover under half, and the rest lacks a known reason. For this sample the table gives about 45,000 clones, of which 80% to 95% were detected only once. The ten largest clonotypes hold roughly 3% of the sample. V and J are truncated by 0 bases and 6 bases respectively, leaving an intervening sequence of 18 bases. From the cysteine through the phenylalanine, the CDR3 covers 16 amino acids. The retained sequence is limited to the CDR3, 48 bases, with the frame set at the first base. Taken from the germline V gene, the CDR1 and CDR2 loops are MNHNS and SASEGT.

The sequence was obtained from a female donor with multiple sclerosis, enrolled in a pregnancy study. The rearranged chain carries TRBV6-1 and TRBJ2-7; TRBD2 might be the D gene, on 7 matching bases. Source: CD8+ T cells from peripheral blood mononuclear cells, taken in the second trimester of pregnancy. Here the CDR3 is given as CASSEAPGGLLVEQYF. The DNA sequence is as follows: TGTGCCAGCAGTGAAGCCCCGGGGGGCCTTCTTGTCGAGCAGTACTTC.